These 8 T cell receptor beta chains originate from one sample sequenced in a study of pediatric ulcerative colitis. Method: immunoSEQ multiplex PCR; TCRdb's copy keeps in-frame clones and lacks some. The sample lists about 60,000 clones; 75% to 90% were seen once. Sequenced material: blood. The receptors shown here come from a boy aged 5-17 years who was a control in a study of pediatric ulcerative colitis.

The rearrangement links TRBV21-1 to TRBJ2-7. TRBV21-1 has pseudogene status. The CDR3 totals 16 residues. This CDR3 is CACQPVPYPGAGEQYF. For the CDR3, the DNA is TGTGCGTGCCAGCCGGTTCCCTACCCGGGGGCTGGCGAGCAGTACTTC.

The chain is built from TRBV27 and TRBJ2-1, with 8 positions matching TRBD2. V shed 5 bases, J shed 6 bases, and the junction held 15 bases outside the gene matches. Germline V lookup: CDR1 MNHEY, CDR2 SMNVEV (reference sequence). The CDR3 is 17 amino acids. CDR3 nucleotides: TGTGCCAGCAGTCCGCCCCCTGGGCCGGGGGGGGGCAATGAGCAGTTCTTC. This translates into CASSPPPGPGGGNEQFF.

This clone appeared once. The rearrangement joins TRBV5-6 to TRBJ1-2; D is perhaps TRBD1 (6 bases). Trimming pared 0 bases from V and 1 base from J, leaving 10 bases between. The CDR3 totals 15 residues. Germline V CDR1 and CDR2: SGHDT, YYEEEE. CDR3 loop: CASSLGSGVNYGYTF. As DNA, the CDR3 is TGTGCCAGCAGCTTGGGGTCAGGGGTTAACTATGGCTACACCTTC.

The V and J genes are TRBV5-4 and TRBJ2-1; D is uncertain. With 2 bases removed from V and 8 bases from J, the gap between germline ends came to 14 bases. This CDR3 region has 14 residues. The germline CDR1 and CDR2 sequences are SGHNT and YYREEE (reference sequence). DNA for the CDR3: TGTGCCAGCAGCTTTTTACTCCGGGTGGATGAGCAGTTCTTC. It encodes CASSFLLRVDEQFF.

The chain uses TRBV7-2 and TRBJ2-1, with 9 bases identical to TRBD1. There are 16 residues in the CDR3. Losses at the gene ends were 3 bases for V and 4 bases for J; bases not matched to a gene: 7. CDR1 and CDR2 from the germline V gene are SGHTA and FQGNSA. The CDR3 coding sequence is TGTGCCAGCAGCTTCGACGGGACAGGGAATTACAATGAGCAGTTCTTC. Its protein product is CASSFDGTGNYNEQFF. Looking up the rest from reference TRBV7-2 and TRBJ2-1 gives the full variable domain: GAGVSQSPSNKVTEKGKDVELRCDPISGHTALYWYRQSLGQGLEFLIYFQGNSAPDKSGLPSDRFSAERTGGSVSTLTIQRTQQEDSAVYLCASSFDGTGNYNEQFFGPGTRLTVL.

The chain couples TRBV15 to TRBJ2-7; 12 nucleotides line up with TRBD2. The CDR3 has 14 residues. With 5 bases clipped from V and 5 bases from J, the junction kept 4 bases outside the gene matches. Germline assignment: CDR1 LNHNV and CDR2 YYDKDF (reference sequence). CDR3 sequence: CATSRLAGANEQYF. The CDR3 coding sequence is TGTGCCACCAGCCGACTAGCGGGAGCGAACGAGCAGTACTTC.

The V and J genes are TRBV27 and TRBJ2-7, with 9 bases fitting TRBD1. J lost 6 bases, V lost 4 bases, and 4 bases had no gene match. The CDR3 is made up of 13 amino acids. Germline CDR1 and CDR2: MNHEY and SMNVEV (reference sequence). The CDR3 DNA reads TGTGCCAGCAGTTGGGACAGGGAAGGCGAGCAGTACTTC. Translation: CASSWDREGEQYF.

The CDR3 sequence is CASSFQRGSFNEQFF. The CDR3, as DNA: TGTGCCAGCAGCTTCCAGCGGGGCTCGTTCAATGAGCAGTTCTTC. This sequence joins TRBV11-1 and TRBJ2-1; 7 nucleotides agree with TRBD2. V shed 3 bases, J shed 6 bases, and the junction held 8 bases outside the gene matches. There are 15 residues in the CDR3. Germline V gene sequence: CDR1 SGHAT, CDR2 FQDESV (reference sequence).